The clone carrying this TCR beta chain was counted between two and nine times. Its specificity is not known. This specimen belongs to a study of cytomegalovirus exposure and HLA in healthy donors. As for the study in general: Early on, a data release was issued that held approximately 92 million unique TCRs from HLA-typed donors.

There were likely unrecorded immune exposures, though donors were nominally healthy when sampled. Use of 60 Vbeta and 13 Jbeta primers characterized the PCR. Only in-frame clones appear in the TCRdb table, and some are missing; sequencing was by immunoSEQ multiplex PCR. The sample includes 150,000 to 200,000 clones, more than 75% of them seen just once. Whole-study results and caveats: Excluded: some indistinguishable V segments such as TRBV6-2 and TRBV6-3. In vitro data verified a few CMV-associated chains as specific for CMV antigens.

Germline-derived CDR1 and CDR2 are MNHEY and SVGAGI. After removal of 4 bases from V and 0 bases from J, the junction contained 6 bases not matched to a gene. CDR3 length equals 16 residues. The sample taken for sequencing was PBMCs. The TCR originated in a woman between 18 and 30 years old in good health and CMV-seronegative. The chain joins TRBV6-5 to TRBJ2-1; 7 nucleotides line up with TRBD1. CDR3 sequence: CASSSRQGFSYNEQFF. DNA of the CDR3: TGTGCCAGCAGTTCCCGACAGGGATTCTCCTACAATGAGCAGTTCTTC.